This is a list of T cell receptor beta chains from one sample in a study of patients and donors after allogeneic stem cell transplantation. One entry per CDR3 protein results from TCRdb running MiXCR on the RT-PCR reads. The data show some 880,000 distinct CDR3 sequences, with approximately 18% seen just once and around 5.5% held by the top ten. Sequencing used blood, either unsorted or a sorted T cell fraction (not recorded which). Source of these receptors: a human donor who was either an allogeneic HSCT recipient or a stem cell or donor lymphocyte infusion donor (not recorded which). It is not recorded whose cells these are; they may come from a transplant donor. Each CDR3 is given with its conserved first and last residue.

cdr3_aa: CASSQGVGVGSGDEQFF
v_call: TRBV4-2
j_call: TRBJ2-1

cdr3_aa: CASSPGQGKGQPQHF
v_call: TRBV7-2
j_call: TRBJ1-5

cdr3_aa: CASSYADTRTQYF
v_call: TRBV6-6
j_call: TRBJ2-5

cdr3_aa: CATSDYGDQGAVSYTF
v_call: TRBV24-1
j_call: TRBJ1-2

cdr3_aa: CASSSLGGRAYNEQFF
v_call: TRBV6-5
j_call: TRBJ2-1

cdr3_aa: CASSQGGGERTQYF
v_call: TRBV4-3
j_call: TRBJ2-5

cdr3_aa: CASSPGRYTGELFF
v_call: TRBV6-1
j_call: TRBJ2-2

cdr3_aa: CASSFRLVDQPQHF
v_call: TRBV12-3/TRBV12-4
j_call: TRBJ1-5

cdr3_aa: CSASPDSYYGYTF
v_call: TRBV20-1
j_call: TRBJ1-2

cdr3_aa: CAISESRQLNYEQYF
v_call: TRBV10-3
j_call: TRBJ2-7

cdr3_aa: CASSRTGSATNEKLFF
v_call: TRBV18
j_call: TRBJ1-4

cdr3_aa: CASSSSTGLTEAFF
v_call: TRBV7-6
j_call: TRBJ1-1

cdr3_aa: CASSRDGHGYTF
v_call: TRBV6-5
j_call: TRBJ1-2

cdr3_aa: CASSLGGLAGSTDTQYF
v_call: TRBV5-1
j_call: TRBJ2-3

cdr3_aa: CASSASRGGTDEQFF
v_call: TRBV6-2/TRBV6-3
j_call: TRBJ2-1

cdr3_aa: CSVDRRQGGAFF
v_call: TRBV29-1
j_call: TRBJ1-1

cdr3_aa: CASSPVGRGGGYNEQFF
v_call: TRBV9
j_call: TRBJ2-1

cdr3_aa: CASRTSGRLYEQFF
v_call: TRBV6-1
j_call: TRBJ2-1

cdr3_aa: CATSTSGRKEYEQYF
v_call: TRBV15
j_call: TRBJ2-7

cdr3_aa: CASSYLLDGGDGYTF
v_call: TRBV6-5
j_call: TRBJ1-2

cdr3_aa: CASRLRSSGANVLTF
v_call: TRBV12-3/TRBV12-4
j_call: TRBJ2-6

cdr3_aa: CASSSRTSANQETQYF
v_call: TRBV11-2
j_call: TRBJ2-5

cdr3_aa: CASSLGGGLTDTQYF
v_call: TRBV27
j_call: TRBJ2-3

cdr3_aa: CASRPRPGLRRGDTEAFF
v_call: TRBV12-3/TRBV12-4
j_call: TRBJ1-1

cdr3_aa: CASSQEHGRVFNEQFF
v_call: TRBV4-1
j_call: TRBJ2-1

cdr3_aa: CASSPLGRLGEIYEQYF
v_call: TRBV27
j_call: TRBJ2-7

cdr3_aa: CASSLLGQVRTDTQYF
v_call: TRBV5-1
j_call: TRBJ2-3

cdr3_aa: CASSQGLAGAIARTQETQYF
v_call: TRBV12-3/TRBV12-4
j_call: TRBJ2-5

cdr3_aa: CASSPEDRGMNYGYTF
v_call: TRBV5-1
j_call: TRBJ1-2

cdr3_aa: CASSRETGTDSNQPQHF
v_call: TRBV12-3/TRBV12-4
j_call: TRBJ1-5

cdr3_aa: CASSWGGDEQYF
v_call: TRBV5-1
j_call: TRBJ2-7

cdr3_aa: CASSPGLWTGELFF
v_call: TRBV12-3/TRBV12-4
j_call: TRBJ2-2

cdr3_aa: CASSHDNSPLHF
v_call: TRBV12-3/TRBV12-4
j_call: TRBJ1-6

cdr3_aa: CASSLPNLMTQYF
v_call: TRBV12-3/TRBV12-4
j_call: TRBJ2-5

cdr3_aa: CASTRQGIYNEQFF
v_call: TRBV27
j_call: TRBJ2-1

cdr3_aa: CSAIPSAGYNEQFF
v_call: TRBV20-1
j_call: TRBJ2-1

cdr3_aa: CSARDQTGGADTQYF
v_call: TRBV20-1
j_call: TRBJ2-3

cdr3_aa: CSASAFFGSYNEQFF
v_call: TRBV20-1
j_call: TRBJ2-1

cdr3_aa: CASSLHGGGQPQHF
v_call: TRBV12-3/TRBV12-4
j_call: TRBJ1-5

cdr3_aa: CASSFQLGNTEAFF
v_call: TRBV12-3/TRBV12-4
j_call: TRBJ1-1

cdr3_aa: CASSRRRAGGELFF
v_call: TRBV7-2
j_call: TRBJ2-2

cdr3_aa: CASRETGGSGYTF
v_call: TRBV5-1
j_call: TRBJ1-2

cdr3_aa: CAISVPGTRSEQYF
v_call: TRBV10-3
j_call: TRBJ2-7

cdr3_aa: CASSPDRTAYGYTF
v_call: TRBV12-3/TRBV12-4
j_call: TRBJ1-2

cdr3_aa: CASSLGGLNGYTF
v_call: TRBV5-1
j_call: TRBJ1-2

cdr3_aa: CARGQGNYGYTF
v_call: TRBV28
j_call: TRBJ1-2

cdr3_aa: CASSRRPSGTEQFF
v_call: TRBV14
j_call: TRBJ2-1

cdr3_aa: CASSSGRASNEQFF
v_call: TRBV5-5
j_call: TRBJ2-1

cdr3_aa: CASATGLRGYEQFF
v_call: TRBV25-1
j_call: TRBJ2-1